Below, 14 T cell receptor beta chains from the same sample are listed, as sequenced in a study of early T cells in non-severe SARS-CoV-2 infection. A single record per CDR3 protein comes from TCRdb applying MiXCR to the 5' RACE reads. The table has around 27,000 distinct CDR3 sequences, 5.6% seen once. The sequenced sample was whole blood. Receptors were obtained from an adult who was a healthcare worker with PCR-confirmed SARS-CoV-2 infection or an uninfected control (not recorded which).

This clonotype was detected ten times or more. The V and J genes are TRBV20-1 and TRBJ2-3; 9 bases agree with TRBD1. V trimming: 6 bases; J trimming: 2 bases; junction bases outside the gene matches: 18. The CDR3 has 18 residues. Germline V CDR1 and CDR2: DFQATT, SNEGSKA (reference sequence). For the CDR3, the DNA is TGCAGTGCCCCCCGTTGGGACAGGGAGTCCTTTTACACAGATACGCAGTATTTT. Translated: CSAPRWDRESFYTDTQYF.

This clonotype was picked up many times. V is TRBV5-1 and J is TRBJ1-3; 7 bases match TRBD1. This CDR3 comprises 15 residues. CDR1 and CDR2 (germline): SGHRS, YFSETQ. V lost 1 base, J lost 2 bases, and 3 bases stayed unmatched. The CDR3 spells CASSLIGTAGNTIYF. CDR3 nucleotides: TGCGCCAGCAGCTTGATCGGGACAGCTGGAAACACCATATATTTT.

This clonotype was observed a handful of times. The J gene is TRBJ2-7, the V gene TRBV4-3; D gene unclear. This CDR3 is built from 14 residues. The V gene lost 0 bases and the J gene lost 1 base, with 7 bases spanning the gap. Germline V gene lookup returns CDR1 LGHNA and CDR2 YSLEER. CDR3 nucleotide sequence: TGCGCCAGCAGCCAAGACAGGAGATCCTACGAGCAGTACTTC. Translated: CASSQDRRSYEQYF.

The chain is built from TRBV30 and TRBJ2-7; 9 bases fit TRBD2. The CDR3 contains 17 residues. The junction had 14 bases not matched to a gene; V was cut back by 2 bases and J by 3 bases. In germline, CDR1 is GTSNPN, CDR2 SVGIG (reference sequence). DNA of the CDR3: TGTGCCTGGAGTTTGTTTAGTAGCGGGGGAATTAACTACGAGCAGTACTTC. It encodes CAWSLFSSGGINYEQYF. The full variable domain, in which reference TRBV30 and TRBJ2-7 provide the parts outside the CDR3, is SQTIHQWPATLVQPVGSPLSLECTVEGTSNPNLYWYRQAAGRGLQLLFYSVGIGQISSEVPQNLSASRPQDRQFILSSKKLLLSDSGFYLCAWSLFSSGGINYEQYFGPGTRLTVT.

This clonotype was picked up many times. The DNA for the CDR3 is TGTGCCAGAAGCATCCCAGGGGTAGAGACCCAGTACTTC. It encodes CARSIPGVETQYF. This rearrangement joins TRBV5-3 to TRBJ2-5, with TRBD1 as a possible D gene (6 bases). TRBV5-3 is given ORF status, its function remaining uncertain. The CDR3 contains 13 residues. Deletions cut 4 bases from V and 4 bases from J, with 11 bases between.

This clonotype was observed a handful of times. The chain carries TRBV5-1 and TRBJ2-3, with a possible D match to TRBD1 (6 bases). V lost 1 base and J 5 bases, leaving 11 bases between the germline ends. The CDR3 consists of 14 residues. CDR1 SGHRS and CDR2 YFSETQ come from the germline V gene. CDR3 nucleotide sequence: TGCGCCAGCAGCTTGTCAGGGGCAGGAGATACGCAGTATTTT. Translating gives CASSLSGAGDTQYF.

This clonotype appeared a few times. The rearrangement links TRBV5-6 to TRBJ2-2; weak D call: TRBD1 (6 bases). Looked up from germline, CDR1 is SGHDT and CDR2 is YYEEEE. The CDR3 spans 15 residues. V shed 7 bases and J shed 1 base, with 14 bases lying between them. The CDR3 protein is CASETGTLNTGELFF. The DNA for the CDR3 is TGTGCCAGCGAGACCGGGACACTGAACACCGGGGAGCTGTTTTTT.

This clonotype was picked up a small number of times. The chain carries TRBV12-3 or TRBV12-4 and TRBJ2-7; tentative D call: TRBD2 (5 bases). This CDR3 comprises 15 residues. V lost 3 bases to trimming and J lost 7 bases, with 19 bases between them. The CDR3 protein is CASSFDTRPRGEQYF. CDR3 nucleotide sequence: TGTGCCAGCAGTTTCGACACCCGACCGCGCGGGGAGCAGTACTTC.

This clonotype has a count of ten or more. This chain links TRBV6-1 with TRBJ1-6, with D uncertain. The CDR3 is 14 amino acids. Germline assignment: CDR1 MNHNS and CDR2 SASEGT. V was shortened by 1 base and J by 9 bases, with 10 bases between the two germline ends. The CDR3 here is CASSEGPSGSPLHF. The CDR3 nucleotides read TGTGCCAGCAGTGAAGGTCCCTCTGGTTCACCCCTCCACTTT.

This clonotype was seen a handful of times. The chain joins TRBV29-1 to TRBJ2-3; 8 bases are shared with TRBD2. Per germline, CDR1 SQVTM and CDR2 ANQGSEA. V gave up 8 bases and J gave up 0 bases; unmatched junction bases: 4. The length of the CDR3 is 13 residues. The CDR3 reads CSIIAGSTDTQYF. The CDR3 DNA is TGCAGCATCATAGCGGGGAGCACAGATACGCAGTATTTT.

The table lists this clonotype with a few counts. The chain couples TRBV6-2 or TRBV6-3 to TRBJ2-1, with D possibly matching TRBD1 (6 bases). Trimming removed 5 bases at V and 8 bases at J, with 16 bases between. This CDR3 region has 14 residues. Germline CDR1 is MNHEY and CDR2 is SVGEGT. The CDR3 protein is CASSQGHTADEQFF. Written as DNA, the CDR3 is TGTGCCAGCAGTCAGGGACATACCGCAGATGAGCAGTTCTTC.

This clonotype turned up a few times. J is TRBJ2-3 and V is TRBV11-3; TRBD2 aligns across 9 bases. Per the germline V gene, CDR1 is SGHNT and CDR2 is YENEEA. This CDR3 comprises 15 residues. V was clipped by 4 bases and J by 5 bases; unmatched bases: 7. The CDR3 sequence is CASSSVGGRVDTQYF. The CDR3 region has the DNA TGTGCCAGCAGCTCCGTCGGCGGGAGGGTAGATACGCAGTATTTT. The full variable domain, rest sourced from reference TRBV11-3 and TRBJ2-3, is EAGVVQSPRYKIIEKKQPVAFWCNPISGHNTLYWYLQNLGQGPELLIRYENEEAVDDSQLPKDRFSAERLKGVDSTLKIQPAELGDSAVYLCASSSVGGRVDTQYFGPGTRLTVL.

This clonotype showed up just a few times. The chain carries TRBV18 and TRBJ2-4; D perhaps matches TRBD1 (5 bases). Germline V gene data show CDR1 as KGHSH and CDR2 as LQKENI. Between the trimmed V and J ends, which lost 2 bases and 4 bases, there was a span of 9 bases. The CDR3 sequence is 14 residues long. In DNA form, the CDR3 reads TGTGCCAGCTCACCAACACAGGTTAAAAACATTCAGTACTTC. Translating gives CASSPTQVKNIQYF.

This clonotype was observed many times. The rearrangement links TRBV6-2 or TRBV6-3 to TRBJ2-3; 8 bases match TRBD1. V was clipped by 7 bases and J by 1 base; unmatched bases: 7. The length of the CDR3 is 15 residues. The germline V gene encodes CDR1 MNHEY and CDR2 SVGEGT. The DNA for the CDR3 is TGTGCCAGCAAAAGGACAGGGCTACGCACAGATACGCAGTATTTT. Amino acid sequence: CASKRTGLRTDTQYF.